Each of the 15 T cell receptor beta chains below was sequenced from the same sample in a study of control samples from healthy donors and cancer patients (TCRdb year 2020). The protocol used for the library was the immunoSEQ multiplex PCR assay. This immuneACCESS table, as held by TCRdb, lists in-frame sequences with V and J called but not all clones. Of the missing ones, under half trace to an unresolved V gene in checked studies; the others have no known cause. This sample has around 250,000 clones in its table, and about four fifths of those were observed once. The ten largest clones capture 13% of the sample. Sequenced input: PBMCs. Receptors were obtained from a woman aged 55-69 years with lung cancer.

The genes are TRBV5-1 and TRBJ2-2, with D unresolved. V gave up 5 bases and J gave up 7 bases, with 12 bases separating them. The CDR3 runs to 13 residues. Germline V CDR1 and CDR2: SGHRS, YFSETQ. The CDR3, as DNA: TGCGCCAGCAGAACAGATAGCAGCGGGGAGCTGTTTTTT. Protein: CASRTDSSGELFF.

The chain employs TRBV30 and TRBJ1-2; 7 bases are shared with TRBD1. There are 13 residues in the CDR3. J lost 7 bases, V lost 3 bases, and 8 bases had no gene match. Germline CDR1 reads GTSNPN; CDR2 reads SVGIG (reference sequence). CDR3 nucleotide sequence: TGTGCCTGGAGCCAGAAAGACAGGGTTGGCTACACCTTC. It translates to CAWSQKDRVGYTF.

In this sample, this clone turned up a few times. The rearrangement joins TRBV5-6 to TRBJ1-6, with D uncertain. V lost 0 bases and J lost 13, with 14 bases in between. There are 14 residues in the CDR3. From germline, CDR1 is SGHDT and CDR2 YYEEEE. The CDR3 is CASSLGTITVPLHF. In DNA form, the CDR3 reads TGTGCCAGCAGCTTGGGGACCATCACGGTTCCCCTCCACTTT.

The V gene is TRBV3-1 (or the pseudogene TRBV3-2), the J gene TRBJ2-1, with TRBD2 matching over 8 bases. Germline assignment: CDR1 LGHDT and CDR2 YNNKEL (reference sequence). The CDR3 is 17 amino acids. V was pared by 2 bases and J by 4 bases, with 10 bases of the junction left unmatched. CDR3 nucleotides: TGTGCCAGCAGCCAACGGGGGGGTAGCGGACCTTACAATGAGCAGTTCTTC. This gives the protein CASSQRGGSGPYNEQFF.

The chain joins TRBV2 to TRBJ2-5; 7 bases agree with TRBD1. Germline lookup yields CDR1 SNHLY and CDR2 FYNNEI. The CDR3 sequence is 14 residues long. Trimming took 5 bases from V and 4 from J; bases not matched to a gene: 7. CDR3 loop: CASSQQGIVETQYF. Here the CDR3 DNA reads TGTGCCAGCAGTCAACAGGGGATTGTAGAGACCCAGTACTTC.

CDR3 DNA sequence: TGTGCCAGCAGCGTAGGTAGCCAGGGGAGGGTCAATGAGCAGTTCTTC. The encoded protein is CASSVGSQGRVNEQFF. This sequence joins TRBV9 and TRBJ2-1; tentatively, D is TRBD2 (7 bases). Germline V gives CDR1 SGDLS, CDR2 YYNGEE. This CDR3 region has 16 residues. Trimming pared 0 bases from V and 6 bases from J, leaving 16 bases between.

V is TRBV7-7 and J is TRBJ2-2; a possible D gene is TRBD2 (6 bases). The germline V gene has CDR1 SSHAT and CDR2 FNYEAQ (reference sequence). The V end lost 1 base, the J end lost 3 bases, and 12 bases lay between the germline ends. CDR3 size: 16 residues. The CDR3 here is CASSLGRGVDTGELFF. CDR3 nucleotide sequence: TGTGCCAGCAGCTTAGGGAGGGGCGTTGACACCGGGGAGCTGTTTTTT.

This chain joins TRBV18 and TRBJ2-4; D perhaps matches TRBD2 (7 bases). Trimming took off 1 base at V and 8 bases at J, with 12 bases between the two ends. Germline CDR1 and CDR2: KGHSH and LQKENI. The CDR3 extends over 14 amino acids. The CDR3 DNA is TGTGCCAGCTCACCACGTCTAGGGGGGGACATTCAGTACTTC. Residues: CASSPRLGGDIQYF.

The chain is built from TRBV24-1 and TRBJ2-2, with D possibly being TRBD1 or TRBD2 (5 bases each). The CDR3 consists of 17 residues. V was cut by 5 bases and J by 1 base, with 16 bases left in between. Germline loops: CDR1 KGHDR, CDR2 SFDVKD. The CDR3 sequence is CATSGGASAMNTGELFF. The CDR3 nucleotides read TGTGCCACCAGTGGAGGGGCGAGTGCTATGAACACCGGGGAGCTGTTTTTT.

V usage is TRBV18 and J usage is TRBJ2-7, with D possibly being TRBD1 (6 bases). The CDR3 runs 13 residues. Germline V gene sequence: CDR1 KGHSH, CDR2 LQKENI. With 2 bases removed from V and 6 bases from J, the gap between germline ends came to 11 bases. The CDR3 reads CASSPTRGREQYF. The CDR3, as DNA: TGTGCCAGCTCACCAACCAGGGGACGCGAGCAGTACTTC.

This chain links TRBV2 with TRBJ2-1; 12 nucleotides align to TRBD2. The CDR3 runs to 16 residues. Trimming cost V 7 bases and J 6 bases; bases outside gene matches: 10. The germline gives CDR1 SNHLY, CDR2 FYNNEI. CDR3 protein: CASTLFLAGGINEQFF. In DNA, the CDR3 is TGTGCCAGCACCCTTTTTCTAGCGGGGGGGATCAATGAGCAGTTCTTC.

The rearrangement joins TRBV18 to TRBJ1-1; a possible D gene is TRBD1 (6 bases). Germline CDR1 is KGHSH and CDR2 is LQKENI. This CDR3 is 15 amino acids long. Deletions cut 4 bases from V and 0 bases from J, with 12 bases between. Here the CDR3 reads CASSLGQRLNTEAFF. The CDR3 DNA reads TGTGCCAGCTCACTCGGACAGAGATTGAACACTGAAGCTTTCTTT.

The V and J genes are TRBV2 and TRBJ2-3; 7 positions match TRBD2. There are 14 residues in the CDR3. V trimming: 9 bases; J trimming: 2 bases; junction bases outside the gene matches: 8. Germline CDR1 reads SNHLY; CDR2 reads FYNNEI. The CDR3 protein is CASSGPGNTDTQYF. The CDR3 region has the DNA TGTGCCAGTAGCGGGCCCGGGAACACAGATACGCAGTATTTT.

V gene TRBV6-5 combines with J gene TRBJ2-1, with D perhaps TRBD1 (6 bases). Trimming took 7 bases from V and 3 from J, leaving 16 bases between them. The CDR3 is 15 residues long. Looked up from germline, CDR1 is MNHEY and CDR2 is SVGAGI. The CDR3 nucleotides read TGTGCCAGCACTCAGGGACAATCCCTCTACAATGAGCAGTTCTTC. It specifies CASTQGQSLYNEQFF.

This sequence joins TRBV4-1 and TRBJ2-1; a weak D match, TRBD1 (5 bases). The CDR3 covers 16 residues. V lost 0 bases to trimming and J lost 3 bases, with 12 bases between them. The germline CDR1 and CDR2 sequences are MGHRA and YSYEKL. The CDR3 DNA is TGCGCCAGCAGCCAAGATGGGCAGGGCTTCTACAATGAGCAGTTCTTC. Amino acids: CASSQDGQGFYNEQFF.